The next 14 T cell receptor beta chains were all read from a single sample in a study of blood T cells in healthy people across ages. Then a second PCR, running about 6 to 12 cycles, was carried out with a sample-barcoded 5' primer and a J-beta primer mix. One entry per CDR3 protein, called by TCRdb with MiXCR from the 5' RACE reads. Among around 990,000 distinct CDR3 sequences, 20% to 25% were seen once, and the ten largest hold around 0.75%. These data were likewise used in another study, on T cells of mothers and their children.

Sequenced input: blood. Receptor source: a girl under 10 years old in good health.

This clonotype was picked up a small number of times. The rearrangement uses TRBV4-1 and TRBJ2-2; D is unresolved. This CDR3 is built from 15 residues. V was pared by 0 bases and J by 2 bases, with 7 bases between. Germline V gene lookup returns CDR1 MGHRA and CDR2 YSYEKL. CDR3 DNA sequence: TGCGCCAGCAGCCAAGAAAACAGTAACACCGGGGAGCTGTTTTTT. Amino acids: CASSQENSNTGELFF.

This clonotype appeared a few times. V gene TRBV25-1 combines with J gene TRBJ2-3; D possibly corresponds to TRBD1 (6 bases). V lost 6 bases and J 2 bases, leaving 12 bases between the germline ends. Germline-derived CDR1 and CDR2 are MGHDK and SYGVNS. The CDR3 has 14 residues. The CDR3 is CASRDSVNTDTQYF. The CDR3 coding sequence is TGTGCCAGCAGGGACAGCGTAAACACAGATACGCAGTATTTT.

This clonotype was picked up a small number of times. The chain joins TRBV4-3 to TRBJ2-3, with D uncertain. Germline V gene sequence: CDR1 LGHNA, CDR2 YSLEER. The CDR3 is 18 residues long. The V gene lost 0 bases and the J gene lost 1 base, with 17 bases spanning the gap. The CDR3 region has the DNA TGCGCCAGCAGCCAAGATAGGAGTAGACATCTTCGCACAGATACGCAGTATTTT. Its translation is CASSQDRSRHLRTDTQYF.

On this clonotype itself: A read error may produce the germline difference seen at one junction end. The V call is TRBV7-7, the J call TRBJ2-5; 7 bases map to TRBD1. CDR1 is SSHAT and CDR2 is FNYEAQ in the germline V gene (reference sequence). The CDR3 is 15 residues long. CDR3 coding DNA: TGTGCTAGCAGCCTGGGACAGACAAAGGAAGAGACCCAGTACTTC. Protein product: CASSLGQTKEETQYF.

The chain employs TRBV10-3 and TRBJ2-2; D is uncertain. The CDR3 is 14 amino acids. From germline, CDR1 is ENHRY and CDR2 SYGVKD. V was shortened by 9 bases and J by 0 bases, with 11 bases between the two germline ends. The CDR3 loop reads CAMNDGTNTGELFF. The CDR3 region has the DNA TGTGCCATGAACGACGGAACGAACACCGGGGAGCTGTTTTTT.

The gene calls are TRBV20-1 and TRBJ2-3; D unclear. CDR3 length: 14 amino acids. The V end lost 1 base, the J end lost 6 bases, and 14 bases lay between the germline ends. CDR1 is DFQATT, CDR2 SNEGSKA, per germline (reference sequence). The CDR3 sequence: CSARVVEGTDTQYF. For the CDR3, the DNA is TGCAGTGCTAGAGTCGTGGAAGGTACCGATACGCAGTATTTT.

This clonotype was seen more than once but under ten times. The chain recombines TRBV29-1 with TRBJ2-3; a possible D gene is TRBD1 (6 bases). The germline CDR1 and CDR2 sequences are SQVTM and ANQGSEA. The CDR3 has 13 amino acids. Trimming shortened V by 7 bases and J by 0 bases, and 11 bases separated the two germline ends. CDR3 sequence: CSERQDSTDTQYF. CDR3 in DNA: TGCAGCGAACGACAGGATAGCACAGATACGCAGTATTTT.

In its sample, this clonotype was seen a few times. The chain is built from TRBV7-3 and TRBJ2-5, with TRBD2 as a possible D gene (6 bases). Judging by the DNA end, TRBJ2-1 fits better; the J call may be wrong. The germline gives CDR1 SGHTA, CDR2 FQGTGA. The CDR3 loop spans 14 amino acids. The CDR3 region is CASSSLGGGDEQFF. CDR3 DNA sequence: TGTGCCAGCAGCTCCCTGGGAGGCGGCGATGAGCAGTTCTTC.

This clonotype was recorded a few times. The rearrangement links TRBV6-1 to TRBJ2-7; possibly TRBD1 for D (5 bases). V dropped 3 bases and J dropped 0 bases, with 9 bases sitting between them. CDR3 size: 14 residues. CDR1 is MNHNS and CDR2 is SASEGT in the germline V gene. The CDR3 sequence: CASSEGRASYEQYF. CDR3 in DNA: TGTGCCAGCAGTGAGGGCAGGGCCTCCTACGAGCAGTACTTC.

This chain connects TRBV7-2 to TRBJ2-5; D call uncertain. The J call may be faulty, since TRBJ2-1 better matches the DNA end. The CDR3 loop spans 13 amino acids. Germline values: CDR1 SGHTA, CDR2 FQGNSA. The chain's CDR3 is CASSYWSGNEQFF. In DNA, the CDR3 is TGTGCCAGCAGCTATTGGTCAGGCAATGAGCAGTTCTTC.

The chain combines TRBV9 with TRBJ1-4; 10 bases line up with TRBD1. The trim removed 4 bases at V and 2 bases at J, leaving 5 bases unmatched. Germline values: CDR1 SGDLS, CDR2 YYNGEE. CDR3 length: 16 residues. The CDR3 protein is CASSLGQGVTNEKLFF. DNA for the CDR3: TGTGCCAGCAGCTTAGGACAGGGGGTGACTAATGAAAAACTGTTTTTT.

This clonotype was counted at least ten times. The chain carries TRBV5-5 and TRBJ2-2; D ambiguous. Deletions cut 1 base from V and 4 bases from J, with 5 bases between. The CDR3 totals 13 residues. Per the germline V gene, CDR1 is SGHKS and CDR2 is YYEKEE (reference sequence). CDR3 coding DNA: TGTGCCAGCAGCTTGTATTCCACCGGGGAGCTGTTTTTT. Translating gives CASSLYSTGELFF. Full variable domain (rest looked up from reference TRBV5-5 and TRBJ2-2): DAGVTQSPTHLIKTRGQQVTLRCSPISGHKSVSWYQQVLGQGPQFIFQYYEKEERGRGNFPDRFSARQFPNYSSELNVNALLLGDSALYLCASSLYSTGELFFGEGSRLTVL.

The sample holds a few counts of this clonotype. The rearrangement joins TRBV6-5 to TRBJ2-7; 9 positions agree with TRBD2. CDR3 size: 16 residues. With 0 bases clipped from V and 0 bases from J, the junction kept 3 bases outside the gene matches. Germline CDR1 is MNHEY and CDR2 is SVGAGI. CDR3 in DNA: TGTGCCAGCAGTTACTCGACTAGCGGAAGCTCCTACGAGCAGTACTTC. Its translation is CASSYSTSGSSYEQYF.

This clonotype was found a few times. The chain joins TRBV7-6 to TRBJ2-3; D is unclear. The CDR3 loop spans 17 amino acids. CDR1 and CDR2 (germline): SGHVS, FNYEAQ. With 5 bases removed from V and 3 bases from J, the gap between germline ends came to 21 bases. CDR3 loop: CASSPFALGRPTDTQYF. CDR3 DNA sequence: TGTGCCAGCAGCCCATTTGCATTAGGACGTCCGACAGATACGCAGTATTTT.